Sequencing of this T cell receptor (beta chain) was carried out in a study of beta chain features in type 1 diabetes. Study results and limitations: VDJ junctions in type 1 diabetes patients carried more deletions and fewer insertions. Equally in patients and controls, shorter templates might have been favored by PCR.

Each of the CD4+ naive, central memory, regulatory and stem cell-like memory populations was sorted via CD45RO/CCR7/CD25/CD127/CD95/CD27. This clone was counted between two and nine times. Its antigen is as yet unknown. Germline V gene lookup returns CDR1 MGHRA and CDR2 YSYEKL. The V end lost 0 bases, the J end lost 5 bases, and 13 bases lay between the germline ends. The CDR3 is made up of 15 amino acids. The investigators reverse transcribed all of the isolated RNA, so they sequenced expressed TCRB transcripts. Reads from naive, central memory and regulatory T cell samples averaged about 3.9 million. This table comes from immunoSEQ multiplex PCR, and its TCRdb copy is limited to in-frame clones, with some not included. The table records over 350,000 clones, approximately 15% of them present only once.

This TCR came from a woman between 18 and 29 years old in good health. The source material was naive CD4+ T cells from blood. This chain joins TRBV4-1 and TRBJ2-5; the D gene is possibly TRBD1 (5 bases). The CDR3: CASSQDLGQTETQYF. The CDR3, as DNA: TGCGCCAGCAGCCAAGATCTCGGACAAACGGAGACCCAGTACTTC.